The 11 T cell receptor beta chains below all came from one sample that was sequenced in a study of control samples from healthy donors and cancer patients. Here immunoSEQ multiplex PCR was the method, and the copy in TCRdb shows in-frame clones only, minus some. The top ten hold roughly 2.5% of the sample, which has roughly 120,000 clones, 88% seen once. Sequenced input: blood. These receptors all stem from a woman aged 65 to 85 in good health.

The count of this clone is one. The chain uses TRBV27 and TRBJ2-1, with 12 positions matching TRBD2. The length of the CDR3 is 17 residues. V lost 3 bases, J lost 7 bases, and 10 bases stayed unmatched. Germline V CDR1 and CDR2: MNHEY, SMNVEV (reference sequence). CDR3 bases: TGTGCCAGCAGTTTCCCCTTCCTAGCGGGGGGGCCGAATGAGCAGTTCTTC. Its translation is CASSFPFLAGGPNEQFF.

This clone appeared a few times. The rearrangement joins TRBV6-2 or TRBV6-3 to TRBJ2-1; 12 bases align to TRBD2. The junction had 7 bases not matched to a gene; V was cut back by 7 bases and J by 6 bases. Germline V gives CDR1 MNHEY, CDR2 SVGEGT. The CDR3 consists of 15 residues. CDR3 nucleotides: TGTGCCAGCACCCCTGGACTAGCGGGGTTCAATGAGCAGTTCTTC. Its translation: CASTPGLAGFNEQFF.

The V call is TRBV3-1 (or the pseudogene TRBV3-2), the J call TRBJ2-7; D is undetermined. The CDR3 sequence is 13 residues long. Germline assignment: CDR1 LGHDT and CDR2 YNNKEL (reference sequence). Trimming stripped 4 bases from V and 7 bases from J, with 14 bases between. The CDR3 DNA sequence: TGTGCCAGCAGCCCTCGATCCGGATGGGAGCAGTACTTC. This codes for CASSPRSGWEQYF.

The chain joins TRBV3-1 (or the pseudogene TRBV3-2) to TRBJ1-2, with 11 bases fitting TRBD1. CDR3 length: 16 residues. Germline loops: CDR1 LGHDT, CDR2 YNNKEL (reference sequence). Losses at the gene ends were 3 bases for V and 4 bases for J; bases not matched to a gene: 7. The CDR3 region has the DNA TGTGCCAGCAGCCAGGCCGGGACAGGGGGTTTCTATGGCTACACCTTC. Its translation is CASSQAGTGGFYGYTF.

The J gene is TRBJ1-1, the V gene TRBV29-1; 9 bases agree with TRBD1. Trimming removed 6 bases from V and 1 base from J; junction bases left unmatched: 9. This CDR3 is 15 amino acids long. CDR1 and CDR2 from the germline V gene are SQVTM and ANQGSEA. The CDR3 DNA is TGCAGCGTAGGGGGACAGGGTGGATCGAACACTGAAGCTTTCTTT. It codes for CSVGGQGGSNTEAFF.

This clone came up once. The rearrangement links TRBV5-1 to TRBJ1-2; tentative D call: TRBD1 (6 bases). Trimming left V 0 bases short and J 7 bases short, with 19 bases between. CDR1 and CDR2 from the germline V gene are SGHRS and YFSETQ. This CDR3 has 16 residues. The CDR3 is CASSLGQAGAGSGYTF. In DNA, the CDR3 is TGCGCCAGCAGCTTGGGACAGGCGGGCGCGGGGTCTGGCTACACCTTC.

The chain uses TRBV4-3 and TRBJ2-1; D remains unclear. Trimming stripped 1 base from V and 5 bases from J, with 9 bases between. Germline V lookup: CDR1 LGHNA, CDR2 YSLEER. The CDR3 is 14 residues long. The CDR3 protein is CASSQAGKNNEQFF. CDR3 DNA sequence: TGCGCCAGCAGCCAAGCTGGAAAGAACAATGAGCAGTTCTTC.

The rearrangement joins TRBV6-4 to TRBJ2-2; D remains unclear. CDR1 is MRHNA, CDR2 SNTAGT, per germline. This CDR3 region has 14 residues. Trimming left V 3 bases short and J 3 bases short, with 8 bases between. For the CDR3, the DNA is TGTGCCAGCAGTGATGCAGGCTACACCGGGGAGCTGTTTTTT. It codes for CASSDAGYTGELFF.

This clone was picked up one time. CDR3 amino acids: CAISDPGQRSSYEQYF. CDR3 in DNA: TGTGCCATCAGTGACCCGGGACAGCGGAGCTCCTACGAGCAGTACTTC. The rearrangement joins TRBV10-3 to TRBJ2-7, with 7 bases fitting TRBD1. The CDR3 sequence is 16 residues long. Trimming removed 3 bases from V and 0 bases from J; junction bases left unmatched: 8. Germline V gives CDR1 ENHRY, CDR2 SYGVKD.

This clone was counted a single time. The V and J genes are TRBV5-1 and TRBJ1-1, with 9 bases lining up with TRBD1. The V gene's germline CDR1 is SGHRS and CDR2 YFSETQ. V gave up 2 bases and J gave up 10 bases; unmatched junction bases: 6. There are 13 residues in the CDR3. CDR3 nucleotides: TGCGCCAGCAGCTTCACAGGGGGCGAAGGAGCTTTCTTT. It specifies CASSFTGGEGAFF.

In nucleotides, the CDR3 is TGTGCCAGCAGTTACGCGGACAGAAATTCACCCCTCCACTTT. Encoded protein: CASSYADRNSPLHF. This chain connects TRBV6-2 or TRBV6-3 to TRBJ1-6; D perhaps matches TRBD1 (6 bases). V gave up 2 bases and J gave up 7 bases, with 9 bases separating them. Germline CDR1 is MNHEY and CDR2 is SVGEGT. The CDR3 spans 14 residues.